This T cell receptor beta chain originates from a study of blood T cell repertoires in COVID-19. Study as a whole: The samples span acute and convalescent COVID-19 from the United States, Italy and Spain. Sources were T cells, B-cell-depleted T cells, or PBMCs; the material itself was cDNA or gDNA.

Study processing details: Nucleated cell counts were estimated from reference gene primer amplification. Profiling relied on immunoSEQ multiplex PCR, and the TCRdb table lists in-frame clones only, not all of them. That table is the source of V, J and clone size, and D and trimming were worked out from the DNA. In the table there are about 58,000 clones, over 75% of which are singletons. With 7 bases removed from V and 1 base from J, the gap between germline ends came to 13 bases. The CDR3 spans 14 residues. Germline V gene sequence: CDR1 SEHNR, CDR2 FQNEAQ (reference sequence). Sequenced sample: peripheral blood. The receptor was isolated from a man in his forties with active COVID-19. The V call is TRBV7-9, the J call TRBJ1-1; D perhaps matches TRBD1 (5 bases). Here the CDR3 DNA reads TGTGCCAGCACCATGGACACTTGGAACACTGAAGCTTTCTTT. Protein sequence: CASTMDTWNTEAFF.